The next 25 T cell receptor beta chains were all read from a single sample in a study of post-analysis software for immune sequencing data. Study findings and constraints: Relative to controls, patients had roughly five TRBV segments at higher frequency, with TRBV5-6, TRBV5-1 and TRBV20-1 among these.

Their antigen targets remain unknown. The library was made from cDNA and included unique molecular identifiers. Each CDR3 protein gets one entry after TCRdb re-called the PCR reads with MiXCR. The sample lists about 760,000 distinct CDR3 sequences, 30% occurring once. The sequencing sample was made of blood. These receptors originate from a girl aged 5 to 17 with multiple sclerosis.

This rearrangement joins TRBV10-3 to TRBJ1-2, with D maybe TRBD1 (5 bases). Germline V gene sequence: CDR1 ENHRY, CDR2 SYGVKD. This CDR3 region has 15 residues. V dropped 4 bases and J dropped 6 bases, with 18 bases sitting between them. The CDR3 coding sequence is TGTGCCATCAGTGCAAACGGGGGTCGAACACATGGCTACACCTTC. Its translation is CAISANGGRTHGYTF.

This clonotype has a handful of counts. The CDR3 reads CSAMETSGRGEQFF. CDR3 bases: TGCAGTGCTATGGAGACTAGCGGGAGGGGTGAGCAGTTCTTC. This chain links TRBV20-1 with TRBJ2-1, with 14 bases aligning to TRBD2. The CDR3 is 14 amino acids. Germline trimming cut 4 bases from V and 9 bases from J; bases unmatched to any gene: 5. Germline assignment: CDR1 DFQATT and CDR2 SNEGSKA (reference sequence).

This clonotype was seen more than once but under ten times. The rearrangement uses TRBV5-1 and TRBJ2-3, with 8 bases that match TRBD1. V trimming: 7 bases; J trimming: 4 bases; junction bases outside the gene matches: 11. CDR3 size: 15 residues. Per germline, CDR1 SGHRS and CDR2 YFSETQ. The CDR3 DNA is TGCGCCAGCGAACCGGGCAGGGGGCGTTCAGATACGCAGTATTTT. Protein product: CASEPGRGRSDTQYF.

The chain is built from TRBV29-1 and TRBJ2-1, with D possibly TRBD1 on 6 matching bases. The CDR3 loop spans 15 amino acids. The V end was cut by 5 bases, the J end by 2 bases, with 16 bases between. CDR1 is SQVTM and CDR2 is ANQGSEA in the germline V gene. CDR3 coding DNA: TGCAGCGTTAGGAGTGCACAGGGCGCCTACAATGAGCAGTTCTTC. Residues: CSVRSAQGAYNEQFF.

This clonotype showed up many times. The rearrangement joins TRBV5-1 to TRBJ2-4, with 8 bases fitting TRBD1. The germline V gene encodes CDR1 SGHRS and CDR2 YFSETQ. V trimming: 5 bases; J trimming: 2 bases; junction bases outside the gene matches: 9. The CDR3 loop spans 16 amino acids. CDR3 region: CASRPGQGGTKNIQYF. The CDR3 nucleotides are TGCGCCAGCAGGCCCGGACAGGGAGGTACCAAAAACATTCAGTACTTC.

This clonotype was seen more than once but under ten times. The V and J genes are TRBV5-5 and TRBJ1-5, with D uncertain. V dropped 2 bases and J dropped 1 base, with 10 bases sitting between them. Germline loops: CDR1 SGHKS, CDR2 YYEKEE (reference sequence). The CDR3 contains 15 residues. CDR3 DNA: TGTGCCAGCAGCTTTGCCCGTGGAAGCAATCAGCCCCAGCATTTT. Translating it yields CASSFARGSNQPQHF.

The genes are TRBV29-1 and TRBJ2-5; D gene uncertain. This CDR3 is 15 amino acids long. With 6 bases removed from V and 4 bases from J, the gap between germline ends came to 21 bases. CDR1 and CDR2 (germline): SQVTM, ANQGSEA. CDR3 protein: CSVNRRKKLGETQYF. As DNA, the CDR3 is TGCAGCGTCAACCGGCGGAAGAAATTGGGAGAGACCCAGTACTTC.

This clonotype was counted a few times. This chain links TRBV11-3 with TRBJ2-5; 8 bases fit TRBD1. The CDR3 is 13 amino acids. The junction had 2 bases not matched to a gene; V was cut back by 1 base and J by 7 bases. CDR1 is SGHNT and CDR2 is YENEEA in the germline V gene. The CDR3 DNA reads TGTGCCAGCAGCTTAGGGGACAGGAGGACCCAGTACTTC. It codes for CASSLGDRRTQYF.

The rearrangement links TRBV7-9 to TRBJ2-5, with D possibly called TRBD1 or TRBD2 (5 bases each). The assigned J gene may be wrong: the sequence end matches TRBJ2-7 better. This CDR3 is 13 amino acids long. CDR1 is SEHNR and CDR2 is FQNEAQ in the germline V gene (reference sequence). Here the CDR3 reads CASSPGSKYEQYF. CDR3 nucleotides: TGTGCCAGCAGCCCAGGGAGTAAATACGAGCAGTACTTC.

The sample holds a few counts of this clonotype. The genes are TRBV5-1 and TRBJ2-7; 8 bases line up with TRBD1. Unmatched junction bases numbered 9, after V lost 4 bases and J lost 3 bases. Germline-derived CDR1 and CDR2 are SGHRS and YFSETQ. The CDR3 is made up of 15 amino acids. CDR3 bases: TGCGCCAGCAGCCTAGGACAGGGAGGAGTCTACGAGCAGTACTTC. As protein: CASSLGQGGVYEQYF.

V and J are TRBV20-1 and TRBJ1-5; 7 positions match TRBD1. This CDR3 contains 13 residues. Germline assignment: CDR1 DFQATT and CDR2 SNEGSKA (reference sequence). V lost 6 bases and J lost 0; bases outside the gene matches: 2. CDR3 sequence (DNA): TGCAGTGCACAGGGGAATAGCAATCAGCCCCAGCATTTT. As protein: CSAQGNSNQPQHF.

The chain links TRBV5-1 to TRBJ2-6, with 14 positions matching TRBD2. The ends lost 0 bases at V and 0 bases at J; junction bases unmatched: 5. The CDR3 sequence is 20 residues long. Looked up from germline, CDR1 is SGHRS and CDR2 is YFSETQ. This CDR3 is CASSLARGTSGSSGANVLTF. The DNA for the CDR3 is TGCGCCAGCAGCTTGGCTCGGGGGACTAGCGGGAGCTCTGGGGCCAACGTCCTGACTTTC.

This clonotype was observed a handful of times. CDR3 in DNA: TGTGCCAGCAGTAGGACAGGGGGCGACTATGGCTACACCTTC. Its protein product is CASSRTGGDYGYTF. The chain has TRBV25-1 and TRBJ1-2, with 11 bases fitting TRBD1. This CDR3 has 14 residues. Germline V gives CDR1 MGHDK, CDR2 SYGVNS. V was clipped by 5 bases and J by 3 bases; unmatched bases: 2.

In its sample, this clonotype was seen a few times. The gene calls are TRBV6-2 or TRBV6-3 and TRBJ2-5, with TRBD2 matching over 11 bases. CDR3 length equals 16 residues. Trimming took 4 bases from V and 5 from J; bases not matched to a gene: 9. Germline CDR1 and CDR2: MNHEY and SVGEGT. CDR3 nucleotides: TGTGCCAGCAGTTTAGCTGTACTAGCGGGAGTGGAGACCCAGTACTTC. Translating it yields CASSLAVLAGVETQYF.

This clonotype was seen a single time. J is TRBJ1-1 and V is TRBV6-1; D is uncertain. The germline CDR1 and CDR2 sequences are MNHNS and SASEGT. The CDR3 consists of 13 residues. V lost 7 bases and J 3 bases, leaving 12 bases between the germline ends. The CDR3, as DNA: TGTGCCAGCAATCGGGGTGTGGACACTGAAGCTTTCTTT. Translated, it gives CASNRGVDTEAFF.

The CDR3, as DNA: TGCAGCGCTGATCCTCTAGCGGGAGGGGGAGAGACCCAGTACTTC. The encoded protein is CSADPLAGGGETQYF. The chain carries TRBV29-1 and TRBJ2-4, with 12 bases matching TRBD2. The J call may be faulty, since TRBJ2-5 better matches the DNA end. There are 15 residues in the CDR3. Germline lookup yields CDR1 SQVTM and CDR2 ANQGSEA.

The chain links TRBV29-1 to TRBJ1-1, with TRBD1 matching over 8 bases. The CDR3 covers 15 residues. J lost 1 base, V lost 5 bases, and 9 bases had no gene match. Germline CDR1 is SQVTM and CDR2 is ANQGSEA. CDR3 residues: CSVYNVGQGNTEAFF. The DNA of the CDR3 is TGCAGCGTTTATAATGTAGGACAGGGGAACACTGAAGCTTTCTTT.

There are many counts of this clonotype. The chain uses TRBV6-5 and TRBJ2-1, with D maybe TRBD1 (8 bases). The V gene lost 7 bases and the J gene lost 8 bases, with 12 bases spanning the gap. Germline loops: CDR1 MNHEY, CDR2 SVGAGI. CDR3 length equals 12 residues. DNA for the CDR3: TGTGCCAGCACCACAGGGGGGGATGAGCAGTTCTTC. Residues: CASTTGGDEQFF.

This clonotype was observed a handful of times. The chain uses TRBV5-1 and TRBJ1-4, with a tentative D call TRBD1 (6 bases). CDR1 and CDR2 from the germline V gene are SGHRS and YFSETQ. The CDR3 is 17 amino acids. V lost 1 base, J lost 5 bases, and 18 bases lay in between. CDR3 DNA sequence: TGCGCCAGCAGCTTGACAATAATGGGGGCGACAAATGAAAAACTGTTTTTT. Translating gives CASSLTIMGATNEKLFF.

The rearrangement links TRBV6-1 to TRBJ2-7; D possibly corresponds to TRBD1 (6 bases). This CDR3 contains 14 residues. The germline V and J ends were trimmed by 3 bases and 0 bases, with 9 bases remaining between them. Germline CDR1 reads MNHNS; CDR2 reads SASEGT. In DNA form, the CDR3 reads TGTGCCAGCAGTGAGCCCAGGGGCTCCTACGAGCAGTACTTC. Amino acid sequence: CASSEPRGSYEQYF.

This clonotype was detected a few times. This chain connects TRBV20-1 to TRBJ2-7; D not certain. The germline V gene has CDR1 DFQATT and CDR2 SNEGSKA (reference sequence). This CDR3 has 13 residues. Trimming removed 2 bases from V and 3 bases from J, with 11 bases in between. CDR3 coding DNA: TGCAGTGCTAGACCCGGCAGGAGCTACGAGCAGTACTTC. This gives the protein CSARPGRSYEQYF.

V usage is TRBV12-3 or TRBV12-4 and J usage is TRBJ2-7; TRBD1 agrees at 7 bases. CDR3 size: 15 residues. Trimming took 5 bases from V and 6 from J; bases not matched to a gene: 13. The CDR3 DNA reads TGTGCCAGCAGTCTACAGGGGAAAGGGAGCAGCGAGCAGTACTTC. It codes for CASSLQGKGSSEQYF.

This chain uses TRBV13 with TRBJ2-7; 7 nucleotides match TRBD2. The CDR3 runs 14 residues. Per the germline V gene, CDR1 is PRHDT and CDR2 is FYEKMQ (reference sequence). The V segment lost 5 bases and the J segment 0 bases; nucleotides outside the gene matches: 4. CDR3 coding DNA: TGTGCCAGCAGCCCTAGCGGCCACTCCTACGAGCAGTACTTC. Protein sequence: CASSPSGHSYEQYF.

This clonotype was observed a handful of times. The CDR3 region is CASSLSSTGELFF. The CDR3 DNA is TGTGCCAGCAGTTTAAGCTCCACCGGGGAGCTGTTTTTT. The rearrangement links TRBV27 to TRBJ2-2; D ambiguous. This CDR3 spans 13 amino acids. Germline-derived CDR1 and CDR2 are MNHEY and SMNVEV (reference sequence). V lost 2 bases and J lost 4, with 5 bases in between.

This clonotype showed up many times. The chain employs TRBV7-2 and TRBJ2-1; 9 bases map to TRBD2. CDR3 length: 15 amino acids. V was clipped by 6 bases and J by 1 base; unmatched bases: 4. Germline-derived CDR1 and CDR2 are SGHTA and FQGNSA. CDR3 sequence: CASSSRGGSYNEQFF. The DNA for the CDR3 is TGTGCCAGCAGTTCGCGGGGGGGTTCCTACAATGAGCAGTTCTTC.